A selection of T cell receptor beta chains follows, all from one sample in a study of T-cell reconstitution after alpha-beta-depleted transplantation in children. MiXCR was run by TCRdb on the PCR reads, yielding one entry per CDR3 protein. This table has 380,000 or so distinct CDR3 sequences, roughly 13% appearing once. Sequenced here: PBMCs, sampled from the stem cell graft. The receptors come from a human donor who donated a stem cell graft to a child with Fanconi anemia. Each CDR3 is given with its conserved first and last residue. The D gene is left open where the match is weak. Not every row has a clone size; where given, it reads once, few, many or a size class.

j_call d_call v_call clone_size cdr3_length cdr3_aa cdr3_nt
TRBJ1-2 NA TRBV29-1 NA 12 CSVMRGNYGYTF TGCAGCGTTATGCGGGGAAACTATGGCTACACCTTC
TRBJ1-2 NA TRBV2 few 14 CASTADRLNYGYTF TGTGCCAGCACCGCGGACAGACTGAACTATGGCTACACCTTC
TRBJ2-3 TRBD2 TRBV2 few 15 CASKDLAGSTDTQYF TGTGCCAGCAAAGATCTAGCGGGTTCCACAGATACGCAGTATTTT
TRBJ2-7 TRBD1 TRBV6-2/TRBV6-3 NA 14 CASSLQGALGEQYF TGTGCCAGCAGTCTACAGGGGGCGCTGGGCGAGCAGTACTTC
TRBJ2-1 TRBD2 TRBV10-3 once 18 CAIRGGGIPGLGNNEQFF TGTGCCATCAGGGGGGGGGGAATACCGGGACTAGGAAACAATGAGCAGTTCTTC
TRBJ2-1 NA TRBV20-1 NA 11 CSAPLLQIQFF TGCAGTGCTCCTCTACTACAGATACAGTTCTTC
TRBJ1-6 TRBD1 TRBV12-3/TRBV12-4 NA 15 CASSMGQGSGSPLHF TGTGCCAGCAGCATGGGACAGGGCTCTGGTTCACCCCTCCACTTT
TRBJ2-7 TRBD1 TRBV4-3 few 15 CASSRATGGHGEQYF TGCGCCAGCAGCCGAGCGACAGGGGGTCATGGCGAGCAGTACTTC
TRBJ1-1 NA TRBV6-2/TRBV6-3 few 15 CASSFGHIMNTEAFF TGTGCCAGCAGTTTCGGACACATTATGAACACTGAAGCTTTCTTT
TRBJ2-5 NA TRBV5-6 many 15 CASSLSRALRETQYF TGTGCCAGCAGCTTGTCGCGGGCTCTCCGGGAGACCCAGTACTTC
TRBJ2-5 NA TRBV29-1 many 11 CSVQGGETQYF TGCAGCGTGCAGGGGGGAGAGACCCAGTACTTC
TRBJ1-2 TRBD1 TRBV20-1 NA 14 CSATPGTENYGYTF TGCAGTGCTACCCCCGGGACAGAGAACTATGGCTACACCTTC
TRBJ2-7 TRBD1 TRBV2 few 15 CASSESRTGSYEQYF TGTGCCAGCAGTGAGTCTAGGACAGGGAGCTACGAGCAGTACTTC
TRBJ2-5 NA TRBV5-5 NA 14 CASSSQGWAETQYF TGTGCCAGCAGCTCCCAGGGTTGGGCAGAGACCCAGTACTTC
TRBJ2-5 TRBD1 TRBV7-9 many 12 CASGGQQETQYF TGTGCCAGCGGGGGACAGCAAGAGACCCAGTACTTC
TRBJ1-6 NA TRBV6-2/TRBV6-3 NA 14 CASSYLSGNSPLHF TGTGCCAGCAGTTACTTAAGCGGTAATTCACCCCTCCACTTT
TRBJ2-5 NA TRBV15 many 15 CATSSTLGRQETQYF TGTGCCACCAGCAGTACCCTCGGACGACAAGAGACCCAGTACTTC
TRBJ1-1 NA TRBV9 few 12 CASSVGHTEAFF TGTGCCAGCAGCGTAGGGCACACTGAAGCTTTCTTT
TRBJ1-3 TRBD1 TRBV12-5 NA 13 CASGQDRENTIYF TGTGCTAGTGGACAGGACAGGGAAAACACCATATATTTT
TRBJ1-6 NA TRBV20-1 many 12 CSAREGNSPLHF TGCAGTGCCAGGGAAGGGAATTCACCCCTCCACTTT
TRBJ2-2 NA TRBV6-5 many 13 CASSPLSTGELFF TGTGCCAGCAGTCCCCTGTCGACCGGGGAGCTGTTTTTT
TRBJ2-1 NA TRBV12-3/TRBV12-4 few 13 CASGFEGYNEQFF TGTGCCAGCGGGTTTGAAGGATACAATGAGCAGTTCTTC
TRBJ2-7 NA TRBV29-1 many 10 CSAGEAEQYF TGCAGCGCGGGGGAGGCCGAGCAGTACTTC
TRBJ1-5 NA TRBV6-5 NA 15 CASSSGPASNQPQHF TGTGCCAGCAGTTCGGGGCCAGCTAGCAATCAGCCCCAGCATTTT
TRBJ2-7 NA TRBV20-1 NA 14 CSARGNMNSYEQYF TGCAGTGCTCGAGGAAACATGAACTCCTACGAGCAGTACTTC
TRBJ2-3 NA TRBV6-4 few 15 CASSREAGSTDTQYF TGTGCCAGCAGTAGGGAAGCGGGCAGCACAGATACGCAGTATTTT
TRBJ1-4 NA TRBV6-1 NA 16 CASSLTGQSTNEKLFF TGTGCCAGCAGCCTTACAGGGCAGTCCACTAATGAAAAACTGTTTTTT
TRBJ2-2 NA TRBV20-1 many 15 CSARDSQGYTGELFF TGCAGTGCTAGAGATTCTCAGGGTTACACCGGGGAGCTGTTTTTT
TRBJ1-5 TRBD1 TRBV3-1 NA 14 CASSGTGGDSPQHF TGTGCCAGCAGCGGGACAGGGGGCGATTCACCCCAGCATTTT
TRBJ2-7 NA TRBV5-6 many 15 CASSLRDDLSYEQYF TGTGCCAGCAGCTTAAGGGACGATCTCTCCTACGAGCAGTACTTC
TRBJ2-3 NA TRBV30 NA 12 CAWTQQVDTQYF TGTGCCTGGACTCAACAGGTAGATACGCAGTATTTT
TRBJ2-1 NA TRBV5-1 few 14 CASSLASLYDEQFF TGCGCCAGCAGCTTGGCATCATTGTATGATGAGCAGTTCTTC
TRBJ2-7 NA TRBV29-1 many 13 CSVRTGQSYEQYF TGCAGCGTTCGGACGGGTCAGTCCTACGAGCAGTACTTC
TRBJ1-1 NA TRBV28 few 14 CASSLFGATIEAFF TGTGCCAGCAGTTTATTCGGGGCTACCATTGAAGCTTTCTTT
TRBJ1-2 NA TRBV29-1 few 13 CSVDDKGHYGYTF TGCAGCGTTGACGACAAGGGCCACTATGGCTACACCTTC
TRBJ1-2 TRBD1 TRBV29-1 few 14 CSVGAAGGEDGYTF TGCAGCGTTGGCGCGGCAGGGGGCGAGGATGGCTACACCTTC
TRBJ2-5 NA TRBV20-1 NA 12 CSAQGGQETQYF TGCAGTGCTCAGGGGGGGCAAGAGACCCAGTACTTC
TRBJ1-1 NA TRBV11-2 few 15 CASIMENGWGTEAFF TGTGCCAGCATCATGGAGAACGGCTGGGGAACTGAAGCTTTCTTT
TRBJ2-2 TRBD1 TRBV6-1 few 15 CASRPGTGVTGELFF TGTGCCAGCAGGCCCGGGACAGGGGTCACCGGGGAGCTGTTTTTT
TRBJ2-2 TRBD1 TRBV5-5 NA 15 CASSPTGQGSGELFF TGTGCCAGCAGCCCGACGGGACAGGGGTCCGGGGAGCTGTTTTTT
TRBJ1-3 NA TRBV18 once 16 CASSPTGFTPGNTIYF TGTGCCAGCTCACCGACAGGATTTACACCTGGAAACACCATATATTTT
TRBJ2-5 NA TRBV20-1 few 12 CSASQGGETQYF TGCAGTGCTAGCCAGGGTGGGGAGACCCAGTACTTC
TRBJ1-5 TRBD1 TRBV25-1 few 15 CASSTRDSSNQPQHF TGTGCCAGCAGTACTCGGGACAGTAGCAATCAGCCCCAGCATTTT
TRBJ2-6 TRBD1 TRBV5-1 few 16 CASSPGTGTGANVLTF TGCGCCAGCAGCCCAGGGACAGGGACTGGGGCCAACGTCCTGACTTTC